Detailed here is one T cell receptor beta chain. Its antigen remains unidentified. No base quality information exists; no much larger clone differs at one position. The data derive from a study of T cell changes during pregnancy in multiple sclerosis (dated by TCRdb to about 2019). Describing the broader study: The study looked at changes in the T cell repertoire across pregnancy in women with multiple sclerosis.

The CDR3 holds 14 amino acids from the cysteine to the phenylalanine. Only the CDR3 DNA is retained, 42 bases long and in frame from the first base. V was cut back by 0 bases and J by 1 base, leaving a gap of 6 bases between them. The germline V gene yields LGHNA for CDR1 and YSLEER for CDR2. The receptor library was made with the immunoSEQ multiplex PCR assay. Not all clones reach the TCRdb copy of this immuneACCESS table, which keeps in-frame sequences only. Checked studies attribute under half of the gap to unresolved V genes and leave the rest unexplained. This sample lists 55,000 to 65,000 clones; around 93% were detected once. The ten largest clones take up more than 1.5% of the sample.

The clonotype originates from a female donor with multiple sclerosis, enrolled in a pregnancy study. The chain couples TRBV4-3 to TRBJ1-1, and the D gene may be TRBD1, 6 bases matching. The starting material was peripheral blood, obtained after pregnancy. The CDR3 sequence is CASSQDRGNTEAFF. In nucleotides, the sequence is TGCGCCAGCAGCCAAGACAGGGGGAACACTGAAGCTTTCTTT.